The 32 T cell receptor beta chains presented below share a single source sample, sequenced in a study of siplizumab effects on memory and regulatory T cells. Produced via immunoSEQ multiplex PCR; TCRdb's table is partial and in-frame only. Among about 91,000 clones, approximately 97% were seen once, and the ten largest hold around 0.03%. The material sequenced was naive CD4+ T cells sorted from blood. Receptor source: a human donor in good health.

The chain carries TRBV9 and TRBJ2-2, with 7 nucleotides matching TRBD1. The germline V gene has CDR1 SGDLS and CDR2 YYNGEE. J lost 4 bases, V lost 5 bases, and 2 bases had no gene match. This CDR3 is 13 amino acids long. The CDR3 DNA follows: TGTGCCAGCAGAGCAGGGGGCACCGGGGAGCTGTTTTTT. It yields the protein CASRAGGTGELFF. The whole variable domain, filled in from reference TRBV9 and TRBJ2-2, reads DSGVTQTPKHLITATGQRVTLRCSPRSGDLSVYWYQQSLDQGLQFLIQYYNGEERAKGNILERFSAQQFPDLHSELNLSSLELGDSALYFCASRAGGTGELFFGEGSRLTVL.

V gene TRBV5-1 combines with J gene TRBJ1-1, with D perhaps TRBD1 (6 bases). The CDR3 runs to 13 residues. Trimming left V 1 base short and J 4 bases short, with 8 bases between. CDR1 is SGHRS and CDR2 is YFSETQ in the germline V gene. This CDR3 reads CASSLTGTTEAFF. CDR3 in DNA: TGCGCCAGCAGCTTGACAGGGACCACTGAAGCTTTCTTT.

The chain carries TRBV2 and TRBJ2-2, with 8 bases identical to TRBD2. CDR1 and CDR2 (germline): SNHLY, FYNNEI. J gave up 1 base and V 7 bases, and 5 bases lay outside the gene matches. CDR3 length: 15 residues. The CDR3 sequence is CASTFSGGNTGELFF. The CDR3 DNA is TGTGCCAGCACCTTCAGCGGGGGGAACACCGGGGAGCTGTTTTTT.

The chain combines TRBV15 with TRBJ1-4; 10 nucleotides match TRBD1. Germline-derived CDR1 and CDR2 are LNHNV and YYDKDF (reference sequence). The ends lost 5 bases at V and 6 bases at J; junction bases unmatched: 3. This CDR3 spans 14 amino acids. The CDR3 protein is CATSRGTGDEKLFF. CDR3 in DNA: TGTGCCACCAGCCGGGGGACAGGGGATGAAAAACTGTTTTTT. The variable domain in full, with the rest retrieved from reference TRBV15 and TRBJ1-4, is DAMVIQNPRYQVTQFGKPVTLSCSQTLNHNVMYWYQQKSSQAPKLLFHYYDKDFNNEADTPDNFQSRRPNTSFCFLDIRSPGLGDTAMYLCATSRGTGDEKLFFGSGTQLSVL.

The chain carries TRBV19 and TRBJ2-5; D perhaps matches TRBD2 (6 bases). Germline lookup yields CDR1 LNHDA and CDR2 SQIVND (reference sequence). The CDR3 contains 13 residues. V lost 6 bases, J lost 2 bases, and 10 bases lay in between. The CDR3 sequence: CASRRAGQETQYF. The CDR3 DNA sequence: TGTGCCAGTAGGCGTGCGGGGCAAGAGACCCAGTACTTC.

Here the CDR3 DNA reads TGTGCCAGCAGCACTAGCGGGGGGGAATACACAGATACGCAGTATTTT. Protein sequence: CASSTSGGEYTDTQYF. This chain connects TRBV9 to TRBJ2-3; 13 nucleotides line up with TRBD2. The CDR3 has 16 amino acids. The V gene's germline CDR1 is SGDLS and CDR2 YYNGEE. Trimming removed 4 bases from V and 2 bases from J; junction bases left unmatched: 4.

CDR3 DNA: TGTGCCAGCAGCGTAGGACAGGGAAAAAGTGAAAAACTGTTTTTT. Amino acid sequence: CASSVGQGKSEKLFF. The rearrangement joins TRBV9 to TRBJ1-4, with 7 bases that match TRBD1. V trimming: 0 bases; J trimming: 7 bases; junction bases outside the gene matches: 6. Germline assignment: CDR1 SGDLS and CDR2 YYNGEE. The CDR3 has 15 amino acids.

The chain has TRBV6-6 and TRBJ2-3; 10 bases fit TRBD2. The V segment lost 4 bases and the J segment 3 bases; nucleotides outside the gene matches: 7. The CDR3 has 16 amino acids. From germline, CDR1 is MNHNY and CDR2 SVGAGI (reference sequence). The CDR3 protein is CASSSRSGGFTDTQYF. The DNA of the CDR3 is TGTGCCAGCAGTTCCCGTAGCGGGGGGTTTACAGATACGCAGTATTTT.

This chain joins TRBV5-4 and TRBJ2-7; tentative D call: TRBD1 (6 bases). This CDR3 region has 13 residues. Trimming stripped 0 bases from V and 6 bases from J, with 10 bases between. CDR1 SGHNT and CDR2 YYREEE come from the germline V gene (reference sequence). The DNA of the CDR3 is TGTGCCAGCAGCTTGGAATTAGGGGGCGAGCAGTACTTC. Its translation is CASSLELGGEQYF.

J is TRBJ1-2 and V is TRBV9; D unclear. Germline lookup yields CDR1 SGDLS and CDR2 YYNGEE. V was cut by 0 bases and J by 3 bases, with 12 bases left in between. The CDR3 is made up of 15 amino acids. CDR3 bases: TGTGCCAGCAGCGTAGTTTCCGGGGTGGACTATGGCTACACCTTC. Translated: CASSVVSGVDYGYTF. The entire variable domain, with the rest obtained from reference TRBV9 and TRBJ1-2, is as follows: DSGVTQTPKHLITATGQRVTLRCSPRSGDLSVYWYQQSLDQGLQFLIQYYNGEERAKGNILERFSAQQFPDLHSELNLSSLELGDSALYFCASSVVSGVDYGYTFGSGTRLTVV.

This sequence joins TRBV18 and TRBJ1-4; D not certain. There are 15 residues in the CDR3. The V end lost 3 bases, the J end lost 4 bases, and 12 bases lay between the germline ends. Germline CDR1 and CDR2: KGHSH and LQKENI. The CDR3 loop is CASSPLGGFNEKLFF. In DNA form, the CDR3 reads TGTGCCAGCTCACCCCTAGGAGGGTTTAATGAAAAACTGTTTTTT.

On this clone itself: Because it lacks the conserved phenylalanine or tryptophan at the end, this CDR3 is likely a read error. The CDR3 nucleotides are TGTGCCAGCAGTCTCACGCTATATGGCTACACCCTC. Encoded protein: CASSLTLYGYTL. The V gene is TRBV6-6, the J gene TRBJ1-2; unclear D gene. CDR1 is MNHNY, CDR2 SVGAGI, per germline (reference sequence). The CDR3 has 12 residues. V dropped 5 bases and J dropped 5 bases, with 9 bases sitting between them.

The chain couples TRBV7-9 to TRBJ1-1; D gene ambiguous. The CDR3 consists of 14 residues. V shed 5 bases and J shed 3 bases, with 13 bases lying between them. Germline V gives CDR1 SEHNR, CDR2 FQNEAQ (reference sequence). Here the CDR3 DNA reads TGTGCCAGCAGCCGGAGCGCTCGGGACACTGAAGCTTTCTTT. Protein sequence: CASSRSARDTEAFF.

The chain recombines TRBV7-2 with TRBJ1-2; 8 bases map to TRBD1. CDR3 length: 15 residues. CDR1 is SGHTA, CDR2 FQGNSA, per germline. V shed 4 bases and J 5 bases; nucleotides not matched to a gene: 9. CDR3: CASSSTGTGQYGYTF. DNA of the CDR3: TGTGCCAGCAGCTCCACCGGGACAGGACAATATGGCTACACCTTC.

The chain links TRBV27 to TRBJ1-5; the match to TRBD1 covers 12 bases. The CDR3 covers 15 residues. The V segment lost 6 bases and the J segment 6 bases; nucleotides outside the gene matches: 6. Germline assignment: CDR1 MNHEY and CDR2 SMNVEV (reference sequence). This CDR3 reads CASRPGTGGIQPQHF. Written as DNA, the CDR3 is TGTGCCAGCAGGCCGGGGACAGGGGGCATTCAGCCCCAGCATTTT.

This chain connects TRBV7-2 to TRBJ2-1; TRBD1 might be the D (7 bases). This CDR3 region has 16 residues. The germline CDR1 and CDR2 sequences are SGHTA and FQGNSA. Trimming cost V 0 bases and J 4 bases, with 13 bases left between them. CDR3: CASSLAEAGGYNEQFF. The DNA for the CDR3 is TGTGCCAGCAGCTTAGCTGAGGCAGGGGGGTACAATGAGCAGTTCTTC. The entire variable domain, with the rest obtained from reference TRBV7-2 and TRBJ2-1, is as follows: GAGVSQSPSNKVTEKGKDVELRCDPISGHTALYWYRQSLGQGLEFLIYFQGNSAPDKSGLPSDRFSAERTGGSVSTLTIQRTQQEDSAVYLCASSLAEAGGYNEQFFGPGTRLTVL.

The CDR3 is CASTHDRASLYGYTF. The CDR3 DNA reads TGTGCCAGCACCCACGACAGGGCCTCCCTCTATGGCTACACCTTC. V is TRBV6-5 and J is TRBJ1-2; 7 bases align to TRBD1. This CDR3 is 15 amino acids long. CDR1 is MNHEY and CDR2 is SVGAGI in the germline V gene. The trim removed 7 bases at V and 4 bases at J, leaving 12 bases unmatched.

This clone has a single count. V usage is TRBV7-6 and J usage is TRBJ2-1; 13 bases agree with TRBD2. In germline, CDR1 is SGHVS, CDR2 FNYEAQ. The junction had 4 bases not matched to a gene; V was cut back by 5 bases and J by 0 bases. The CDR3 is 17 amino acids. The CDR3 region has the DNA TGTGCCAGCAGCAGGACTAGCGGGGGAAGCTCCTACAATGAGCAGTTCTTC. Amino acid sequence: CASSRTSGGSSYNEQFF.

The CDR3, as DNA: TGTGCCACCAGCAGAGATTACCCAGGTGGGGCGGACGAGCAGTACTTC. It is translated as CATSRDYPGGADEQYF. The chain combines TRBV15 with TRBJ2-7; D is possibly TRBD1 (5 bases). CDR3 length: 16 amino acids. V lost 0 bases and J lost 5, with 17 bases in between. Germline V gene data show CDR1 as LNHNV and CDR2 as YYDKDF (reference sequence).

CDR3 in amino acids: CASSLGGRIMNTEAFF. CDR3 sequence (DNA): TGTGCCAGCAGCTTGGGGGGGCGAATTATGAACACTGAAGCTTTCTTT. This sequence joins TRBV7-6 and TRBJ1-1; TRBD1 is a possible D gene (6 bases). Germline V gene sequence: CDR1 SGHVS, CDR2 FNYEAQ. Trimming left V 3 bases short and J 0 bases short, with 14 bases between. CDR3 length equals 16 residues.

The chain employs TRBV28 and TRBJ1-1; D gene unclear. There are 16 residues in the CDR3. V was pared by 2 bases and J by 0 bases, with 13 bases between. CDR1 is MDHEN and CDR2 is SYDVKM in the germline V gene. As DNA, the CDR3 is TGTGCCAGCAGTTTACTCCGGACCGGGCTGAACACTGAAGCTTTCTTT. It yields the protein CASSLLRTGLNTEAFF.

This chain joins TRBV2 and TRBJ2-1, with 7 bases identical to TRBD1. V lost 4 bases and J lost 5; bases outside the gene matches: 2. This CDR3 comprises 13 residues. Germline V gives CDR1 SNHLY, CDR2 FYNNEI. In DNA form, the CDR3 reads TGTGCCAGCAGTGGGGGACAGAACAATGAGCAGTTCTTC. Its translation: CASSGGQNNEQFF.

The rearrangement links TRBV7-2 to TRBJ2-1; perhaps TRBD2 as D (7 bases). Trimming stripped 1 base from V and 1 base from J, with 14 bases between. Germline CDR1 reads SGHTA; CDR2 reads FQGNSA. The CDR3 has 17 amino acids. Here the CDR3 reads CASSLDRGGASYNEQFF. Written as DNA, the CDR3 is TGTGCCAGCAGCTTAGATCGCGGGGGCGCTTCCTACAATGAGCAGTTCTTC.

This chain connects TRBV4-2 to TRBJ1-1; D is undetermined. Germline CDR1 reads LGHNA; CDR2 reads YNFKEQ. V shed 0 bases and J shed 0 bases, with 8 bases lying between them. The CDR3 runs 15 residues. CDR3 sequence reads: CASSQEQQLNTEAFF. DNA for the CDR3: TGTGCCAGCAGCCAAGAACAGCAACTGAACACTGAAGCTTTCTTT.

The CDR3 spells CASSILGENQPQHF. In DNA, the CDR3 is TGTGCCAGTAGTATATTGGGGGAAAATCAGCCCCAGCATTTT. V gene TRBV19 combines with J gene TRBJ1-5; possible D gene TRBD1, 5 bases. V lost 2 bases and J lost 4, with 9 bases in between. Germline V gene lookup returns CDR1 LNHDA and CDR2 SQIVND (reference sequence). The CDR3 has 14 residues.

V and J are TRBV7-2 and TRBJ1-1; 8 nucleotides agree with TRBD1. V shed 4 bases, J shed 3 bases, and the junction held 7 bases outside the gene matches. Germline lookup yields CDR1 SGHTA and CDR2 FQGNSA. This CDR3 contains 15 residues. This CDR3 reads CASSSDRGGDTEAFF. As DNA, the CDR3 is TGTGCCAGCAGCTCCGACAGGGGTGGGGACACTGAAGCTTTCTTT.

The V gene is TRBV4-1, the J gene TRBJ2-5; TRBD2 aligns across 12 bases. Trimming removed 0 bases from V and 3 bases from J; junction bases left unmatched: 5. This CDR3 has 17 amino acids. In germline, CDR1 is MGHRA, CDR2 YSYEKL. CDR3 DNA: TGCGCCAGCAGCCAAGATCGATGGACTAGCGGGGAAGAGACCCAGTACTTC. Translation gives CASSQDRWTSGEETQYF.

The J gene is TRBJ2-3, the V gene TRBV5-4, with D possibly matching TRBD2 (5 bases). Trimming pared 1 base from V and 0 bases from J, leaving 12 bases between. Germline CDR1 SGHNT, CDR2 YYREEE (reference sequence). The CDR3 has 16 residues. The CDR3: CASSLKEVSSTDTQYF. CDR3 bases: TGTGCCAGCAGCTTGAAGGAGGTATCCAGCACAGATACGCAGTATTTT.

The genes are TRBV7-7 and TRBJ2-6, with D unresolved. V gave up 1 base and J gave up 0 bases, with 1 base separating them. The CDR3 is 14 residues long. Germline V gene sequence: CDR1 SSHAT, CDR2 FNYEAQ (reference sequence). CDR3 nucleotides: TGTGCCAGCAGCTTAGGCTCTGGGGCCAACGTCCTGACTTTC. It encodes CASSLGSGANVLTF.

This rearrangement joins TRBV19 to TRBJ2-3, with 8 bases fitting TRBD1. There are 15 residues in the CDR3. CDR1 is LNHDA, CDR2 SQIVND, per germline (reference sequence). J gave up 2 bases and V 9 bases, and 10 bases lay outside the gene matches. The CDR3 loop reads CASQIRQGTTDTQYF. CDR3 in DNA: TGTGCCAGCCAAATAAGACAGGGGACCACAGATACGCAGTATTTT.

The CDR3 protein is CASSGRQGTNTGELFF. The CDR3 DNA reads as TGTGCCAGCAGCGGACGACAGGGGACGAACACCGGGGAGCTGTTTTTT. The chain links TRBV27 to TRBJ2-2, with 8 bases aligning to TRBD1. This CDR3 comprises 16 residues. Germline V gene data show CDR1 as MNHEY and CDR2 as SMNVEV (reference sequence). V shed 6 bases, J shed 0 bases, and the junction held 6 bases outside the gene matches.

This chain joins TRBV7-8 and TRBJ2-7; the D gene is possibly TRBD1 (6 bases). With 5 bases removed from V and 2 bases from J, the gap between germline ends came to 10 bases. The length of the CDR3 is 13 residues. Germline V gene sequence: CDR1 SGHVS, CDR2 FQNEAQ. The CDR3 here is CASSKDSTYEQYF. The CDR3 DNA reads TGTGCCAGCAGCAAGGACAGTACCTACGAGCAGTACTTC.